This T cell receptor (beta chain) derives from a study of T-cell reconstitution after alpha-beta-depleted transplantation in children. Study-wide findings and caveats: Surviving recipient T cells and thymic progenitors underlay high day-60 TCRbeta diversity in some patients.

Molecular barcoding with unique molecular identifiers was used for the TCRbeta library. TCRdb processed the PCR reads anew with MiXCR; each CDR3 protein has one entry. The profile shows 250,000 to 300,000 distinct CDR3 sequences, roughly 12% of them singletons. CDR3 length equals 19 residues. Germline values: CDR1 MNHEY, CDR2 SVGAGI. The J segment lost 6 bases and the V segment lost 0 bases, leaving 13 bases of the junction unmatched. This clonotype appeared many times. The antigen is unknown. This chain links TRBV6-5 with TRBJ2-2; 10 positions match TRBD2. The material sequenced was peripheral blood, taken 180 days after TCRalphabeta/CD19-depleted stem cell transplant. The TCR sequence derives from a male patient aged 2-10 years who had a stem cell transplant for chronic granulomatous disease, so the T cells may come from the graft donor. CDR3 sequence: CASSYSLGSGGAGAGELFF. The CDR3 coding sequence is TGTGCCAGCAGTTACTCCCTGGGGAGCGGGGGGGCCGGAGCCGGGGAGCTGTTTTTT.